This T cell receptor (beta chain) was identified during a study of graft-versus-host responses after intestinal transplantation. Across the study: Anti-thymocyte globulin induction was given to all recipients, followed by tacrolimus and steroids for three to four years.

The repertoire was sequenced with immunoSEQ multiplex PCR; TCRdb's copy has only in-frame clones and lacks some. The data hold approximately 86,000 clones, with 90% to 95% observed a single time. For this clone: Its specificity is unknown.

This CDR3 is 15 amino acids long. The germline CDR1 and CDR2 sequences are SGHRS and YFSETQ. V shed 4 bases, J shed 4 bases, and the junction held 10 bases outside the gene matches. The chain employs TRBV5-1 and TRBJ2-7; 8 bases map to TRBD2. The specimen comprised unstimulated CD4+ T cells sorted from spleen or lymph node cells, sampled before intestinal transplant. The receptor's source is a human donor who received an intestinal transplant. This CDR3 reads CASSPLFGGAYEQYF. Here the CDR3 DNA reads TGCGCCAGCAGCCCCCTCTTCGGGGGGGCTTACGAGCAGTACTTC.